The TCR beta chain under discussion was sequenced for a study of cytomegalovirus exposure and HLA in healthy donors. General study findings and limits: Highly shared sequence variants in one cluster were likely a sequencing artifact. According to an earlier analysis, most TCR beta V segments yielded productive rearrangements about 90% or about 30% of the time. Sequencing depth roughly uniform across donors was assumed in presence/absence analyses.

PCR used 60 Vbeta primers and 13 Jbeta primers. Clones were read by immunoSEQ multiplex PCR, and TCRdb kept only the in-frame ones, dropping some. This sample has around 170,000 clones, with 75% to 90% found just once. This CDR3 region has 15 residues. Trimming stripped 5 bases from V and 7 bases from J, with 16 bases between. CDR1 is SGHRS and CDR2 is YFSETQ in the germline V gene. Note on this clone: The antigen is unknown.

The sequenced sample was PBMCs. V is TRBV5-1 and J is TRBJ1-6; D unresolved. The sequence was collected from a woman aged 18-29 years in good health and CMV-seronegative. The CDR3 protein is CASRFSGSSNSPLHF. The CDR3 region has the DNA TGCGCCAGCAGGTTCTCCGGGTCCTCGAATTCACCCCTCCACTTT.